This T cell receptor (beta chain) derives from a study of CD4 and CD8 cells across lung adenocarcinoma regions. This CDR3 region has 13 residues. V shed 5 bases and J shed 13 bases, with 18 bases lying between them. Per the germline V gene, CDR1 is MRHNA and CDR2 is SNTAGT. TCRdb recomputed calls from the PCR reads with MiXCR, one row per CDR3 protein. The sample holds 20,000 to 25,000 distinct CDR3 sequences, under 65% seen once. The V call is TRBV6-4, the J call TRBJ2-4, with D possibly TRBD2 on 5 matching bases. What was sequenced was CD4+ T cells from the center of a lung tumor. This TCR derives from a male donor with lung adenocarcinoma. The CD4 and CD8 labels of this study may be unreliable. CDR3 sequence reads: CASSLRGGDMQYF. CDR3 DNA sequence: TGTGCCAGCAGTTTACGAGGAGGAGATATGCAGTACTTC.